This TCR beta chain originates from a study of cytotoxic CD8 clonotypes in ibrutinib-treated CLL. About the study: The patients, roughly twelve relapsed/refractory and roughly 15 treatment-naive, included about 18 who were IGHV unmutated. Responses: around 25 partial, 2 complete; after median about 68 months, roughly 15 stayed remitted, roughly 12 progressed.

Data came from immunoSEQ multiplex PCR; TCRdb stores just in-frame clones and leaves some out. The sample gives around 250,000 clones, around 70% of which show up once; less than 20% is in the top ten. This CDR3 region has 12 residues. CDR1 and CDR2 from the germline V gene are MDHEN and SYDVKM. J was trimmed by 2 bases and V by 10 bases; bases with no gene match: 4. The genes are TRBV28 and TRBJ2-5; 7 nucleotides line up with TRBD2. The TCR comes from a human donor with chronic lymphocytic leukemia. The sequenced sample was PBMCs, obtained after 24 months of ibrutinib treatment. In nucleotides, the CDR3 is TGTGCCACCGAGCGGGATCAAGAGACCCAGTACTTC. Its protein is CATERDQETQYF. Using reference TRBV28 and TRBJ2-5 for the parts outside the CDR3, the full variable domain is DVKVTQSSRYLVKRTGEKVFLECVQDMDHENMFWYRQDPGLGLRLIYFSYDVKMKEKGDIPEGYSVSREKKERFSLILESASTNQTSMYLCATERDQETQYFGPGTRLLVL.